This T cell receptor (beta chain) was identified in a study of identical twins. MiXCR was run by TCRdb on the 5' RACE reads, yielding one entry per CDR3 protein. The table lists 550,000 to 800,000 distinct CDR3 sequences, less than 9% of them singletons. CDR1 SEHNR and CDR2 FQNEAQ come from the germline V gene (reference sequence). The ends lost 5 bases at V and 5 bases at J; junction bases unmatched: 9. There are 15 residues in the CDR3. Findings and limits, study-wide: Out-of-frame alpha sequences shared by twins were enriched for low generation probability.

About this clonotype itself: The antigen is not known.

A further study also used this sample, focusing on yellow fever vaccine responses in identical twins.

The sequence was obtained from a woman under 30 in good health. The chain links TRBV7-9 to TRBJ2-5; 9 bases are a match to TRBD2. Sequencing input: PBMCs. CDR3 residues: CASSTNPGLAETQYF. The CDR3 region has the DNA TGTGCCAGCAGCACAAACCCCGGACTAGCGGAGACCCAGTACTTC.